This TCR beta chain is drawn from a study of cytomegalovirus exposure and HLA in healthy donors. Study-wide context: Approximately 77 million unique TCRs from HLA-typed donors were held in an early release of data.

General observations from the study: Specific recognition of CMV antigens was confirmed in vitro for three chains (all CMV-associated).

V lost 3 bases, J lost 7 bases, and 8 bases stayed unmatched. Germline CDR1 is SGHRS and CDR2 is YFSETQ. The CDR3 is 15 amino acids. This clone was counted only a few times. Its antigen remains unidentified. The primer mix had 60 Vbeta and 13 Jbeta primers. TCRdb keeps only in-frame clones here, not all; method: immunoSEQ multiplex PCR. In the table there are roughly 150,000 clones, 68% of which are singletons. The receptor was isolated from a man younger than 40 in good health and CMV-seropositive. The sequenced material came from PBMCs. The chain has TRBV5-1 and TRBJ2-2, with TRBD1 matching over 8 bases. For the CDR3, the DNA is TGCGCCAGCAGCTCAGGGGGCTGGTACGGCGGGGAGCTGTTTTTT. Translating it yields CASSSGGWYGGELFF.